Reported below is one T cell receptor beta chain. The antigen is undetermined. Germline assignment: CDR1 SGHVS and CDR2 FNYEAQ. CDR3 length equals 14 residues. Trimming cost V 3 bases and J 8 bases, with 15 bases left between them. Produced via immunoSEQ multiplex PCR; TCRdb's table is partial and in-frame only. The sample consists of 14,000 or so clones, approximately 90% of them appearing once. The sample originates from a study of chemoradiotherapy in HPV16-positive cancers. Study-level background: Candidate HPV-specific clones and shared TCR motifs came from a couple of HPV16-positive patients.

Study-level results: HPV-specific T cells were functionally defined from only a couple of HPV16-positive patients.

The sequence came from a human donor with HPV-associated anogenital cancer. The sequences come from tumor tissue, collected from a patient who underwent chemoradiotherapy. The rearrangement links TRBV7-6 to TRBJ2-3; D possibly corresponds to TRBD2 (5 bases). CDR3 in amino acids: CASSFAGKGVTQYF. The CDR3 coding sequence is TGTGCCAGCAGCTTCGCAGGAAAGGGAGTTACGCAGTATTTT. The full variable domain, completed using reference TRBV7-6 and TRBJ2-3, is GAGVSQSPRYKVTKRGQDVALRCDPISGHVSLYWYRQALGQGPEFLTYFNYEAQQDKSGLPNDRFSAERPEGSISTLTIQRTEQRDSAMYRCASSFAGKGVTQYFGPGTRLTVL.